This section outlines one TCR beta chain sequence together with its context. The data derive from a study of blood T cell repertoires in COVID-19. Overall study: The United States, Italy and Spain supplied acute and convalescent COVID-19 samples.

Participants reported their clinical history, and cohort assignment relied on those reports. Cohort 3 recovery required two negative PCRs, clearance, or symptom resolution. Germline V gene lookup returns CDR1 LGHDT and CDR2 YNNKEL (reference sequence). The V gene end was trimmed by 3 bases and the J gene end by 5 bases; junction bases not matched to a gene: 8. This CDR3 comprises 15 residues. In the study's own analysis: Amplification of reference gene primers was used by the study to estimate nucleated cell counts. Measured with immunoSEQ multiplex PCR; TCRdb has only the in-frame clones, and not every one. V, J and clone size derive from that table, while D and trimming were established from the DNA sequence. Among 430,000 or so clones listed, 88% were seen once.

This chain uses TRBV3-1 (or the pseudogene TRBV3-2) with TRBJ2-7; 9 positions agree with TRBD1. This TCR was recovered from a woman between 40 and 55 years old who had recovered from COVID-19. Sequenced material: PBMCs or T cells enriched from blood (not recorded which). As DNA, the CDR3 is TGTGCCAGCAGCCACCGAAGGGACAGGGAAGACGAGCAGTACTTC. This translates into CASSHRRDREDEQYF.